This TCR beta chain was sequenced during a study of CD8 T cells in Susac syndrome (dated by TCRdb to between 2017 and 2020). Some background on the complete study: Repertoire sequencing was used to test whether CD8+ T cell activation and differentiation in Susac syndrome was antigen driven. The study compared CD8+ T cell repertoire clonality among roughly eleven healthy donors, about 14 Susac syndrome patients and roughly 15 multiple sclerosis patients. What the study reported, not specific to this receptor: The number of individuals in the TCR sequencing and HLA analysis was recognized as being relatively small.

Peripheral blood CD8+ and CD4+ T cells from healthy donors, Susac syndrome patients and multiple sclerosis patients were profiled by high-throughput TCR beta sequencing. Treatment-naive patients with stable or active relapsing-remitting disease fulfilling revised McDonald criteria were used as multiple sclerosis controls. CD8+ TEMRA cells were enriched by FACS, while bulk CD8+ and CD4+ T cells were purified by magnetic negative isolation. Blood was drawn into EDTA tubes, processed within 24 hours, and PBMCs were isolated by density gradient centrifugation. PBMCs intended for TCR sequencing were cryopreserved in liquid nitrogen and were subsequently thawed in a 37 degrees C water bath. The sorted or isolated CD4+, CD8+ and CD8+ TEMRA cells had a purity of 90% or higher. Trimming removed 1 base from V and 1 base from J, leaving 4 bases between the germline ends. CDR1 and CDR2 (SGHAT, FQDESV) derive from the germline V gene (reference sequence). From the cysteine up to the phenylalanine, the CDR3 has a length of 13 residues. The kept DNA is CDR3 alone, 39 bases in frame from the first base.

RNA was extracted using the RNeasy kit, and about 0.45 to 1 ug of the RNA was reverse transcribed with random hexamers. TCR beta CDR3 regions were amplified with the immunoSEQ multiplex PCR assay covering 54 Vbeta and 13 Jbeta segments. PCR amplification bias was corrected by using a synthetic template baseline for primer optimization and computational correction. Regarding the original processing steps: Reads were assigned to V, D and J genes according to IMGT and analyzed in immunoSEQ Analyzer, with only productive sequences retained. To calculate clonality, Shannon entropy was normalized by log2 of the number of productive unique sequences and then subtracted from one. Public and private clones were assessed among the 100 most prevalent clones of each patient and control. A clone was defined as Susac-specific if it was absent from the healthy and MS cohorts, from some 980 published viral clones and from other ImmuneACCESS disease sequences. TCRdb applied fastp at Q25 and MiXCR to the public reads, then kept only in-frame beta chains. Rows with a matching CDR3 protein are joined into one entry that keeps the most common DNA and genes. The V and J calls and clone size come from TCRdb's table, not from the authors' own analysis. This sample gives approximately 140,000 distinct CDR3 sequences in total; around 85% of them show up just once. Around 0.51% of the sample rests with the top ten.

This clonotype has only a few counts. Its antigen is unknown. No base qualities exist here, and no much larger clone lies one base off it. This sequence originates from a human donor with multiple sclerosis. The rearrangement joined TRBV11-1 to TRBJ2-5; no D gene is confidently identified. Sample: CD8+ T cells from PBMCs. The CDR3 region has the sequence CASSLVLQETQYF. The nucleotides are TGTGCCAGCAGCTTAGTTCTCCAAGAGACCCAGTACTTC.